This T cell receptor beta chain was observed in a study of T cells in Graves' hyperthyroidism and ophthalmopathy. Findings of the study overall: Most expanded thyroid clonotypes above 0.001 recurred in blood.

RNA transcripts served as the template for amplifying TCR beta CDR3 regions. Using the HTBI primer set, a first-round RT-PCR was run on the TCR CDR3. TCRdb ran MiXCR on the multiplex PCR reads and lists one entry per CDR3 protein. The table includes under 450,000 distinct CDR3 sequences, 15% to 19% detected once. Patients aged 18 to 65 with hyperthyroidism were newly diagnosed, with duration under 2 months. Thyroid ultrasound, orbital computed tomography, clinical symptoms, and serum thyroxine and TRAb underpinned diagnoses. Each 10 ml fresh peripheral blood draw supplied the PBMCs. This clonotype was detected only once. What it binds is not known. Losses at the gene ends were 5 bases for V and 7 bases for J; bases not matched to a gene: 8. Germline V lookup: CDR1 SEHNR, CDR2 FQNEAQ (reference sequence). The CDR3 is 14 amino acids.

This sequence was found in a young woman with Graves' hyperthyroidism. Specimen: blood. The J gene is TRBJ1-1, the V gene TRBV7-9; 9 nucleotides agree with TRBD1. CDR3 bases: TGTGCCAGCAGCCCCCCTACAGGGGGCTTTGAAGCTTTCTTT. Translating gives CASSPPTGGFEAFF.